These T cell receptor beta chains were read from a single sample in a study of blood T cell repertoires in COVID-19. Some clones are missing from TCRdb's copy, which holds only in-frame ones; the method was immunoSEQ multiplex PCR. This table holds fewer than 250,000 clones, less than 85% found once. Sequencing was done on a sample of peripheral blood. These receptors were obtained from a woman between 70 and 85 years old with active or convalescent COVID-19. The CDR3 runs from the conserved cysteine through the conserved F or W. Fields, in order: D gene, clone size, V gene, J gene, CDR3 protein, CDR3 DNA. A D gene is named only where the DNA matches it firmly. Not every row has a clone size; where given, it reads once, few, many or a size class.

d_call: NA; clone_size: NA; v_call: TRBV28; j_call: TRBJ2-7; cdr3_aa: CASSVSYDSSYEQYF; cdr3_nt: TGTGCCAGCAGCGTCTCTTACGACAGCTCCTACGAGCAGTACTTC
d_call: NA; clone_size: NA; v_call: TRBV24-1; j_call: TRBJ2-3; cdr3_aa: CATSDPGVTDTQYF; cdr3_nt: TGTGCCACCAGTGATCCGGGAGTCACAGATACGCAGTATTTT
d_call: TRBD1; clone_size: once; v_call: TRBV7-6; j_call: TRBJ2-4; cdr3_aa: CASSLGLGTGVAHGKNIQYF; cdr3_nt: TGTGCCAGCAGCTTAGGATTGGGGACAGGGGTAGCGCACGGCAAAAACATTCAGTACTTC
d_call: TRBD2; clone_size: NA; v_call: TRBV7-2; j_call: TRBJ2-3; cdr3_aa: CASSLVGSLAGGLTDTQYF; cdr3_nt: TGTGCCAGCAGCTTAGTGGGATCCTTAGCGGGGGGGCTCACAGATACGCAGTATTTT
d_call: NA; clone_size: once; v_call: TRBV18; j_call: TRBJ2-7; cdr3_aa: CASSSELYEQYF; cdr3_nt: TGTGCCAGCTCATCCGAGCTTTACGAGCAGTACTTC
d_call: TRBD1; clone_size: NA; v_call: TRBV29-1; j_call: TRBJ1-4; cdr3_aa: CSVTDRGISVLFF; cdr3_nt: TGCAGCGTCACCGACAGGGGGATAAGTGTTCTGTTTTTT
d_call: NA; clone_size: NA; v_call: TRBV9; j_call: TRBJ2-1; cdr3_aa: CASSVVPASSYNEQFF; cdr3_nt: TGTGCCAGCAGCGTAGTTCCCGCGAGCTCCTACAATGAGCAGTTCTTC
d_call: NA; clone_size: NA; v_call: TRBV7-2; j_call: TRBJ1-4; cdr3_aa: CASSVQGVLNEKLFF; cdr3_nt: TGTGCCAGCAGCGTACAAGGGGTCCTAAATGAAAAACTGTTTTTT
d_call: NA; clone_size: NA; v_call: TRBV21-1; j_call: TRBJ1-1; cdr3_aa: CATWGEWDTEAFF; cdr3_nt: TGTGCCACCTGGGGGGAATGGGACACTGAAGCTTTCTTT
d_call: TRBD2; clone_size: NA; v_call: TRBV3-1/TRBV3-2; j_call: TRBJ2-7; cdr3_aa: CASSPSAGGAYEQYF; cdr3_nt: TGTGCCAGCAGCCCTTCGGCGGGAGGAGCCTACGAGCAGTACTTC
d_call: TRBD1; clone_size: NA; v_call: TRBV10-1; j_call: TRBJ1-2; cdr3_aa: CASSPWTGRIDGYTF; cdr3_nt: TGCGCCAGCAGTCCGTGGACAGGGAGGATTGATGGCTACACCTTC
d_call: TRBD1; clone_size: NA; v_call: TRBV11-1; j_call: TRBJ1-2; cdr3_aa: CASSDRVNGYTF; cdr3_nt: TGTGCCAGCAGCGACAGGGTGAATGGCTACACCTTC
d_call: TRBD1; clone_size: NA; v_call: TRBV6-4; j_call: TRBJ1-2; cdr3_aa: CASSAQGQGGGYTF; cdr3_nt: TGTGCCAGCAGTGCCCAAGGACAGGGCGGAGGCTACACCTTC
d_call: NA; clone_size: NA; v_call: TRBV7-9; j_call: TRBJ1-5; cdr3_aa: CASSLGGGRYQPQHF; cdr3_nt: TGTGCCAGCAGCCTAGGGGGGGGTCGGTACCAGCCCCAGCATTTT
d_call: NA; clone_size: NA; v_call: TRBV19; j_call: TRBJ1-2; cdr3_aa: CASNSVQLLDYGYTF; cdr3_nt: TGTGCCAGTAACTCAGTACAGCTTTTAGACTATGGCTACACCTTC
d_call: NA; clone_size: NA; v_call: TRBV7-9; j_call: TRBJ2-5; cdr3_aa: CASSLGGGAAETQYF; cdr3_nt: TGTGCCAGCAGCTTAGGAGGGGGGGCTGCTGAGACCCAGTACTTC
d_call: NA; clone_size: NA; v_call: TRBV11-2; j_call: TRBJ1-3; cdr3_aa: CASSLDITGNTIYF; cdr3_nt: TGTGCCAGCAGCCTGGACATAACTGGAAACACCATATATTTT
d_call: NA; clone_size: NA; v_call: TRBV28; j_call: TRBJ2-5; cdr3_aa: CASTNGGTQYF; cdr3_nt: TGTGCCAGCACCAACGGAGGTACACAGTACTTC
d_call: TRBD1; clone_size: NA; v_call: TRBV24-1; j_call: TRBJ1-1; cdr3_aa: CATPCRGLINTEAFF; cdr3_nt: TGTGCCACCCCTTGCAGGGGGCTCATAAACACTGAAGCTTTCTTT
d_call: NA; clone_size: few; v_call: TRBV7-9; j_call: TRBJ2-1; cdr3_aa: CASSLDLGRNEQFF; cdr3_nt: TGTGCCAGCAGCTTAGATCTGGGGCGCAATGAGCAGTTCTTC